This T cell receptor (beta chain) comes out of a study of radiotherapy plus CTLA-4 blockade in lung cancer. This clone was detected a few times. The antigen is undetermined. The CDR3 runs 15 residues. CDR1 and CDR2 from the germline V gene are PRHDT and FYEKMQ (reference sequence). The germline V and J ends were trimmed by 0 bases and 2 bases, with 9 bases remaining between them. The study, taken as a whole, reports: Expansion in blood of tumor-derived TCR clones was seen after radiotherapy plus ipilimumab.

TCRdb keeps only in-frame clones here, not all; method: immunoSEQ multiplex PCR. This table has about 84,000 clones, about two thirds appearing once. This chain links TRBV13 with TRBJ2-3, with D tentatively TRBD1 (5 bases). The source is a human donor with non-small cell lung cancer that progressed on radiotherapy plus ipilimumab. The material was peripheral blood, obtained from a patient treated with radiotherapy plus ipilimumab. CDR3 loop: CASSLGTGPTDTQYF. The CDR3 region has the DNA TGTGCCAGCAGCTTAGGAACAGGACCCACAGATACGCAGTATTTT.